The rows below give T cell receptor beta chains drawn from one sample of a study of PD-L1 blockade in urothelial cancer. Libraries were prepared by immunoSEQ multiplex PCR; TCRdb keeps only in-frame clonotypes and omits some of them. The sample has 25,000 to 35,000 clones, roughly 86% seen once. The input for sequencing was PBMCs, taken around atezolizumab (anti-PD-L1) treatment. Receptors were obtained from a man aged 45-65 years with urothelial cancer. The CDR3 runs from the conserved cysteine through the conserved F or W. The D gene is left open where the match is weak. Clone size, where shown, is once, few, many, or a class for clones that have expanded.

d_call	v_call	j_call	clone_size	cdr3_nt	cdr3_aa
TRBD2	TRBV7-2	TRBJ2-1	once	TGTGCCAGCAGCCCCGGACTAGCGGGGGGGATAAACAATGAGCAGTTCTTC	CASSPGLAGGINNEQFF
TRBD1	TRBV13	TRBJ1-2	NA	TGTGCCAGCAGCGTGACAGGGGTGAGGGGCGATGGCTACACCTTC	CASSVTGVRGDGYTF
NA	TRBV7-2	TRBJ1-5	NA	TGTGCCAGCAGCTTAATGGGCAGCATGTATAGCAATCAGCCCCAGCATTTT	CASSLMGSMYSNQPQHF
NA	TRBV27	TRBJ1-1	NA	TGTGCCAGCAGTCCCTATGACAGGAACACTGAAGCTTTCTTT	CASSPYDRNTEAFF
NA	TRBV10-2	TRBJ2-3	NA	TGCGCCAGCAGTCCTTTTGCGGAAACTAGCACAGATACGCAGTATTTT	CASSPFAETSTDTQYF
TRBD1	TRBV7-8	TRBJ1-1	NA	TGTGCCAGCAGCTTACCACAGGGGGAGAACACTGAAGCTTTCTTT	CASSLPQGENTEAFF
NA	TRBV6-5	TRBJ1-3	NA	TGTGCCAGCAGACGGTATGAATCTGGAAACACCATATATTTT	CASRRYESGNTIYF
TRBD2	TRBV9	TRBJ2-7	NA	TGTGCCAGCAGCGTAAGCGGAGGTACGGGGGGCTACGAGCAGTACTTC	CASSVSGGTGGYEQYF
TRBD2	TRBV5-1	TRBJ2-2	NA	TGCGCCAGCAGCCCCGGACTAGCGGGAGGCACGAACACCGGGGAGCTGTTTTTT	CASSPGLAGGTNTGELFF
NA	TRBV7-9	TRBJ2-1	NA	TGTGCCAGCACCTCTGGGTTGCGGGCAAATGAGCAGTTCTTC	CASTSGLRANEQFF
TRBD2	TRBV19	TRBJ2-1	NA	TGTGCCAGTAGTATGAGGACTAGCGGGCTCAATGAGCAGTTCTTC	CASSMRTSGLNEQFF
TRBD1	TRBV5-6	TRBJ1-2	once	TGTGCCAGCAGCTTGGCCGGACAGGGCTCGGTTGGCTACACCTTC	CASSLAGQGSVGYTF
TRBD2	TRBV6-1	TRBJ2-7	NA	TGTGCCAGCAGTGAAGGACTAGCGGGCTCCTACGAGCAGTACTTC	CASSEGLAGSYEQYF
NA	TRBV30	TRBJ2-1	NA	TGTGCCTGGAGGGAGGGACTCCCGAGCTCCTACAATGAGCAGTTCTTC	CAWREGLPSSYNEQFF
TRBD2	TRBV29-1	TRBJ2-1	NA	TGCAGCGTTAAGAATTGGACTAGCCGTGGAGGCGGTGAGCAGTTCTTC	CSVKNWTSRGGGEQFF
NA	TRBV1	TRBJ2-1	NA	TGCACCAGCAGCCAAGAAACCAGCGGGGGCTACTACAATGAGCAGTTCTTC	CTSSQETSGGYYNEQFF